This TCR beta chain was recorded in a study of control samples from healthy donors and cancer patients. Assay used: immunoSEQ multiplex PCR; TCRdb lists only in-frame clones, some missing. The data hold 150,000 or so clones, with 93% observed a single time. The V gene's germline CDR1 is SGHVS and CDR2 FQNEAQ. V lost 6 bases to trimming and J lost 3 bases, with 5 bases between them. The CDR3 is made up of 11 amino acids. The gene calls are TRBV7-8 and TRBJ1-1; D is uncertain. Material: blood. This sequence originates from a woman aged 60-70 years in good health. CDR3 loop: CASRLYTEAFF. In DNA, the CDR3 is TGTGCCAGCAGATTATACACTGAAGCTTTCTTT.